The 3 T cell receptor beta chains below were found in one sample sequenced in a study of shared clonotypes between healthy human individuals. Assay: immunoSEQ multiplex PCR; the TCRdb copy retains only in-frame clones and omits some. The sample has 2.5 million or so clones; around nine tenths are singletons. The sequenced sample consisted of naive CD4+ T cells sorted from blood. Subset defined: CD45RA+ positively selected. These receptors originate from a man younger than 35 in good health.

The chain combines TRBV4-1 with TRBJ2-7, with 9 bases lining up with TRBD1. CDR1 MGHRA and CDR2 YSYEKL come from the germline V gene. V shed 10 bases and J 4 bases; nucleotides not matched to a gene: 8. The CDR3 is 13 residues long. The CDR3 spells CATGPTGGYEQYF. CDR3 in DNA: TGCGCCACAGGACCGACAGGGGGATACGAGCAGTACTTC.

This clone was detected only a few times. V and J are TRBV30 and TRBJ1-4; 8 bases line up with TRBD1. J was trimmed by 7 bases and V by 3 bases; bases with no gene match: 7. The germline V gene has CDR1 GTSNPN and CDR2 SVGIG (reference sequence). The CDR3 has 14 residues. The CDR3 region has the DNA TGTGCCTGGAGCAAAGGACAGGGTAGTGAAAAACTGTTTTTT. Its protein is CAWSKGQGSEKLFF.

The V call is TRBV6-4, the J call TRBJ2-7; 7 bases agree with TRBD2. Per the germline V gene, CDR1 is MRHNA and CDR2 is SNTAGT. Trimming at V came to 11 bases and at J to 2 bases, leaving 18 bases not matched to a gene. The CDR3 sequence is 16 residues long. CDR3 region: CAAPRGNSGATYEQYF. The CDR3 DNA is TGTGCCGCCCCACGAGGGAACAGCGGGGCTACCTACGAGCAGTACTTC.